What follows are 18 T cell receptor beta chains derived from one specimen sequenced in a study of blood T cell repertoires in COVID-19. The data were produced by immunoSEQ multiplex PCR, yet TCRdb's version contains in-frame clones alone and is incomplete. The table lists about 82,000 clones, 80% of them singletons, with about 11% in the top ten. The sample consisted of peripheral blood. These receptors were obtained from a woman aged 40 to 50 with active or convalescent COVID-19.

The chain carries TRBV11-2 and TRBJ2-2; 14 bases match TRBD2. Germline V gives CDR1 SGHAT, CDR2 FQNNGV. V was clipped by 1 base and J by 1 base; unmatched bases: 5. The CDR3 is 19 residues long. The CDR3 loop reads CASSLARTSGRMNTGELFF. The CDR3 DNA reads TGTGCCAGCAGCTTAGCCCGGACTAGCGGGAGGATGAACACCGGGGAGCTGTTTTTT.

With regard to this clone: An end of the junction does not agree with germline; a read error may underlie this. The chain couples TRBV10-3 to TRBJ2-7; TRBD2 might be the D (6 bases). The germline V gene encodes CDR1 ENHRY and CDR2 SYGVKD. This CDR3 has 12 amino acids. The CDR3 sequence is CAISDHGDWLHF. In DNA, the CDR3 is TGTGCCATCAGTGACCACGGGGACTGGTTACACTTC.

This chain connects TRBV19 to TRBJ2-5; TRBD1 matches 11 bases. This CDR3 contains 14 residues. J was trimmed by 4 bases and V by 5 bases; bases with no gene match: 3. From germline, CDR1 is LNHDA and CDR2 SQIVND (reference sequence). The CDR3 here is CASSSGTGGETQYF. DNA for the CDR3: TGTGCCAGTAGTTCAGGGACAGGGGGAGAGACCCAGTACTTC.

As DNA, the CDR3 is TGTGCCACCAGTGATTTGGTTAGGTCAGGGGGTACATACACTGAAGCTTTCTTT. Residues: CATSDLVRSGGTYTEAFF. J is TRBJ1-1 and V is TRBV24-1; 7 positions match TRBD1. This CDR3 contains 18 residues. Unmatched junction bases numbered 12, after V lost 0 bases and J lost 3 bases. Germline CDR1 is KGHDR and CDR2 is SFDVKD.

The rearrangement links TRBV5-1 to TRBJ2-5; 8 positions match TRBD1. The germline V gene has CDR1 SGHRS and CDR2 YFSETQ. V lost 2 bases, J lost 2 bases, and 5 bases stayed unmatched. CDR3 length: 15 amino acids. CDR3 sequence (DNA): TGCGCCAGCAGCTTAACAGGGGGAGCTCAAGAGACCCAGTACTTC. It yields the protein CASSLTGGAQETQYF. Full variable domain (outside the CDR3, taken from reference TRBV5-1 and TRBJ2-5): KAGVTQTPRYLIKTRGQQVTLSCSPISGHRSVSWYQQTPGQGLQFLFEYFSETQRNKGNFPGRFSGRQFSNSRSEMNVSTLELGDSALYLCASSLTGGAQETQYFGPGTRLLVL.

The chain is built from TRBV7-8 and TRBJ1-2; 8 positions match TRBD1. The CDR3 is made up of 15 amino acids. Germline V gene data show CDR1 as SGHVS and CDR2 as FQNEAQ. Trimming cost V 3 bases and J 4 bases; bases outside gene matches: 7. The CDR3 here is CASSFAFGTGYGYTF. The CDR3 nucleotides read TGTGCCAGCAGCTTCGCCTTCGGGACAGGCTATGGCTACACCTTC.

The chain is built from TRBV27 and TRBJ2-1; TRBD2 matches at 11 bases. V lost 3 bases to trimming and J lost 2 bases; unmatched junction nucleotides: 6. CDR3 size: 17 residues. Germline assignment: CDR1 MNHEY and CDR2 SMNVEV (reference sequence). Here the CDR3 DNA reads TGTGCCAGCAGTTTCGCTAGCGGGAGGAGTCCCTACAATGAGCAGTTCTTC. Residues: CASSFASGRSPYNEQFF.

The chain uses TRBV10-3 and TRBJ2-7; D may be TRBD1 (5 bases). Trimming took 3 bases from V and 2 from J, leaving 17 bases between them. Germline CDR1 is ENHRY and CDR2 is SYGVKD. The CDR3 is 16 amino acids. CDR3 sequence (DNA): TGTGCCATCAGTGATCCGGACATCCAAGGACCCTACGAGCAGTACTTC. Translation gives CAISDPDIQGPYEQYF.

The genes are TRBV9 and TRBJ1-1; D unresolved. With 0 bases removed from V and 5 bases from J, the gap between germline ends came to 17 bases. In germline, CDR1 is SGDLS, CDR2 YYNGEE. The CDR3 loop spans 16 amino acids. DNA for the CDR3: TGTGCCAGCAGCGTAGGAGGGAGGGCATCATCTACTGAAGCTTTCTTT. It codes for CASSVGGRASSTEAFF.

The J gene is TRBJ2-1, the V gene TRBV7-2, with D possibly being TRBD2 (5 bases). The germline V gene encodes CDR1 SGHTA and CDR2 FQGNSA. V was pared by 2 bases and J by 4 bases, with 12 bases between. This CDR3 is 15 amino acids long. The CDR3 nucleotides read TGTGCCAGCAGCTTAAGCGGACTTGCATACAATGAGCAGTTCTTC. Amino acid sequence: CASSLSGLAYNEQFF. Full variable domain (outside the CDR3, taken from reference TRBV7-2 and TRBJ2-1): GAGVSQSPSNKVTEKGKDVELRCDPISGHTALYWYRQSLGQGLEFLIYFQGNSAPDKSGLPSDRFSAERTGGSVSTLTIQRTQQEDSAVYLCASSLSGLAYNEQFFGPGTRLTVL.

This chain joins TRBV28 and TRBJ1-3; D possibly corresponds to TRBD1 (5 bases). This CDR3 region has 13 residues. Per the germline V gene, CDR1 is MDHEN and CDR2 is SYDVKM. With 6 bases removed from V and 13 bases from J, the gap between germline ends came to 19 bases. CDR3 sequence: CASRSRVYGKIYF. CDR3 DNA: TGTGCCAGCAGAAGCAGGGTGTATGGAAAGATATATTTT.

The CDR3 here is CATRTSGGTDTQYF. The CDR3 bases are TGTGCCACCAGGACTAGCGGGGGCACAGATACGCAGTATTTT. The chain recombines TRBV10-3 with TRBJ2-3; TRBD2 agrees at 12 bases. The V gene's germline CDR1 is ENHRY and CDR2 SYGVKD. The CDR3 contains 14 residues. J gave up 1 base and V 10 bases, and 3 bases lay outside the gene matches.

J is TRBJ1-5 and V is TRBV19; D is undetermined. Trimming cost V 7 bases and J 2 bases, with 9 bases left between them. Germline CDR1 is LNHDA and CDR2 is SQIVND (reference sequence). The CDR3 sequence is 13 residues long. CDR3 residues: CASMRAGNQPQHF. The CDR3 DNA is TGTGCCAGTATGCGGGCAGGCAATCAGCCCCAGCATTTT.

This clone was detected only a few times. The V call is TRBV18, the J call TRBJ2-1; 12 nucleotides line up with TRBD1. Germline-derived CDR1 and CDR2 are KGHSH and LQKENI. V lost 3 bases, J lost 9 bases, and 6 bases stayed unmatched. There are 15 residues in the CDR3. CDR3 region: CASSPYGTGGGEQFF. CDR3 coding DNA: TGTGCCAGCTCACCTTACGGGACAGGGGGCGGTGAGCAGTTCTTC. Complete variable domain (other parts from reference TRBV18 and TRBJ2-1): NAGVMQNPRHLVRRRGQEARLRCSPMKGHSHVYWYRQLPEEGLKFMVYLQKENIIDESGMPKERFSAEFPKEGPSILRIQQVVRGDSAAYFCASSPYGTGGGEQFFGPGTRLTVL.

The chain carries TRBV18 and TRBJ1-1, with D possibly being TRBD1 (5 bases). CDR1 is KGHSH, CDR2 LQKENI, per germline. The CDR3 contains 13 residues. Trimming removed 4 bases from V and 1 base from J, with 7 bases in between. CDR3 protein: CASSLGQNTEAFF. The CDR3 DNA follows: TGTGCCAGCTCACTCGGACAGAACACTGAAGCTTTCTTT.

The chain recombines TRBV2 with TRBJ2-6; maybe TRBD2 (6 bases). With 10 bases removed from V and 0 bases from J, the gap between germline ends came to 16 bases. This CDR3 is 16 amino acids long. Germline values: CDR1 SNHLY, CDR2 FYNNEI. CDR3 amino acids: CATQESRGSGANVLTF. The DNA for the CDR3 is TGTGCCACCCAGGAATCGCGGGGCTCTGGGGCCAACGTCCTGACTTTC.

This chain links TRBV27 with TRBJ1-5; 8 positions agree with TRBD1. Per germline, CDR1 MNHEY and CDR2 SMNVEV (reference sequence). CDR3 length: 16 amino acids. After removal of 6 bases from V and 6 bases from J, the junction contained 13 bases not matched to a gene. The CDR3 loop is CASSSGQGARVQPQHF. The CDR3 DNA is TGTGCCAGCAGCTCGGGGCAGGGGGCGAGGGTTCAGCCCCAGCATTTT.

This chain joins TRBV11-2 and TRBJ2-7; 14 bases map to TRBD2. Trimming took 5 bases from V and 4 from J; bases not matched to a gene: 7. The CDR3 totals 16 residues. Germline CDR1 SGHAT, CDR2 FQNNGV. CDR3 protein: CASSKGLAGVKYEQYF. CDR3 nucleotide sequence: TGTGCCAGCAGCAAGGGACTAGCGGGAGTGAAGTACGAGCAGTACTTC.